Here is one TCR beta chain with its context. What it recognizes is unknown. Since a much larger clone is just one base distant, this may be a read error. Universal primer sites and UMIs were introduced during 5'RACE template-switching synthesis of TCR cDNA. TCRdb fed the 5' RACE reads into MiXCR, producing one record per CDR3 protein. Counted here are around 100,000 distinct CDR3 sequences, 8.4% occurring once; the ten biggest clones make up less than 30%. This CDR3 is 13 amino acids long. The germline CDR1 and CDR2 sequences are MNHEY and SMNVEV (reference sequence). This record belongs to a study of T cells after yellow fever vaccination. Overall study findings and caveats: Reappearing after the booster were most of the clones from primary vaccination (around 96% CD4, around 90% CD8).

The chain uses TRBV27 and TRBJ2-1; D ambiguous. The sample here was CD8+ T cells sorted from PBMCs, taken 45 days after the yellow fever booster vaccination. The receptor comes from a man between 25 and 39 years old who received the YFV17D yellow fever vaccine. The CDR3 DNA follows: TGTGCCAGCTGTTTCTCGCGGAGAAATGAGCAGTTCTTC. This encodes CASCFSRRNEQFF.